The source of this T cell receptor (beta chain) is a study of T cells after yellow fever vaccination (dated by TCRdb to between 2017 and 2020). Broadly, across the study: Libraries from fractions with low cell numbers were prepared with the SMART-Seq v4 Ultra Low Input RNA kit. Blood was drawn at multiple timepoints before and after primary and secondary immunization, with bulk PBMC replicates and cell subsets isolated. To track T-cell clones before and after primary and booster YFV17D yellow fever vaccination, bulk TCR alpha and beta repertoires were sequenced longitudinally. Two healthy male donors, one aged 18 to 30 and one aged 30 to 40 years, made up the cohort. The paper as a whole reports these results and caveats: Because only a couple of donors were included in the study, the extent to which the findings can be generalized is limited. After the booster, most of the clones that had expanded following primary vaccination were detected again (almost 98% of CD4 and around nine tenths of CD8), which suggests that memory was broadly maintained. Compared with the primary T-cell response, the secondary T-cell response was faster but weaker, reaching its peak on day 5 rather than on day 15. FACS-sorted repertoires could contain abundant contaminating clonotypes from the bulk population, so computational filtering was required. A small fraction of clonotypes showed up in both the CD4 and CD8 compartments, probably as a result of convergent recombination.

CDR1 and CDR2 were assigned from the germline V gene as SGHTA and FQGTGA. Its CDR3 holds 21 amino acids, cysteine through phenylalanine. Of the read, only the CDR3 DNA is kept; its 63 bases are in frame from base 1. Trimming removed 4 bases from V and 5 bases from J; the gene matches leave 24 bases unexplained. What the treatment or condition label conveys for this sample: live attenuated yellow fever vaccine strain. Two biological replicates of bulk PBMCs were collected at each blood-draw timepoint. PBMCs were isolated from peripheral blood using a standard Ficoll-Paque protocol. RNA was extracted with TriZol from bulk PBMCs, CD4 and CD8 fractions, and dextramer-positive and dextramer-negative fractions. This clonotype was counted a few times. Its antigen is currently not known. Within one base of it there is no much larger clone, and no base qualities were kept. TCR cDNA was synthesized by 5'RACE template switching, which introduced a universal primer site and unique molecular identifiers. cDNA synthesis was primed from both the TCR alpha and TCR beta constant segments. Libraries were amplified in two PCR steps, with sample barcodes and sequencing adapters added in the second step. Sequencing of libraries was performed on Illumina HiSeq 2500 (2x100 bp) or NovaSeq (2x150 bp). On the study's bioinformatics: MIGEC handled demultiplexing of reads and collapsing into UMI consensus sequences, while MiXCR performed V(D)J alignment. Clonotypes responding to the vaccine were identified with edgeR on replicate PBMC samples, with the criteria of FDR below 0.01 and a log2 fold change above 5 up to day 15. Bulk clonotypes were assigned CD4 or CD8 identity according to which sequenced CD4 or CD8 repertoire held them at higher abundance. The public reads were reanalyzed by TCRdb: fastp trimming at Q25, MiXCR alignment, in-frame beta chains only. Each record represents a unique CDR3 protein, reported with the most common genes and DNA among its rows. V and J calls and clone size were set by TCRdb, not the authors. The sample table contains a few hundred thousand distinct CDR3 sequences; only one count was recorded for roughly 8.4% of them. Under 20% of the sample lies in the top ten.

This receptor was identified in a man aged 18 to 30 who received the YFV17D yellow fever vaccine. Source: PBMCs, taken about 49 days after the first yellow fever vaccination. The V gene is TRBV7-3 and the J gene is TRBJ2-1; TRBD2 aligns with 9 central bases. The CDR3 region reads CASSWWIAGGRVAGDHNEQFF. The DNA reads TGTGCCAGCAGCTGGTGGATAGCTGGTGGTCGGGTAGCGGGGGACCACAATGAGCAGTTCTTC.